A single sample is the source of the 7 T cell receptor beta chains below, sequenced in a study of CD8 T cells in ankylosing spondylitis. TCRdb called the 5' RACE reads again in MiXCR, with one record for every CDR3 protein. Found here are 230,000 or so distinct CDR3 sequences, about 24% of them singletons; the top ten hold approximately 0.61%. Specimen: blood, either unsorted or a sorted T cell fraction (not recorded which). The receptors derive from a male donor with ankylosing spondylitis or in good health (not recorded which).

The chain uses TRBV20-1 and TRBJ2-7; 8 bases are a match to TRBD1. V lost 0 bases and J lost 6; bases outside the gene matches: 4. CDR3 length: 13 residues. CDR1 DFQATT and CDR2 SNEGSKA come from the germline V gene (reference sequence). CDR3 region: CSAREDRVGEQYF. In DNA form, the CDR3 reads TGCAGTGCTAGAGAGGACAGGGTGGGCGAGCAGTACTTC.

The gene calls are TRBV2 and TRBJ2-5; D gene uncertain. The CDR3 extends over 11 amino acids. V shed 6 bases and J shed 2 bases, with 4 bases lying between them. Germline CDR1 SNHLY, CDR2 FYNNEI. CDR3 nucleotide sequence: TGTGCCAGCAGGCTTCAAGAGACCCAGTACTTC. Protein sequence: CASRLQETQYF.

In its sample, this clonotype was seen a few times. This chain links TRBV9 with TRBJ1-6; D is undetermined. This CDR3 is built from 15 residues. Trimming removed 0 bases at V and 12 bases at J, with 16 bases between. The V gene's germline CDR1 is SGDLS and CDR2 YYNGEE. Here the CDR3 reads CASSVGAGRERPLHF. CDR3 sequence (DNA): TGTGCCAGCAGCGTAGGGGCAGGACGAGAAAGACCCCTCCACTTT.

This clonotype was observed many times. The genes are TRBV12-3 or TRBV12-4 and TRBJ2-3; D gene uncertain. This CDR3 region has 13 residues. V lost 2 bases, J lost 0 bases, and 3 bases lay in between. CDR3 DNA: TGTGCCAGCAGTTTAAGGAGCACAGATACGCAGTATTTT. Its translation is CASSLRSTDTQYF.

The V and J genes are TRBV6-1 and TRBJ2-7; no definite D call. Germline values: CDR1 MNHNS, CDR2 SASEGT. The CDR3 consists of 14 residues. V shed 5 bases and J shed 6 bases, with 17 bases lying between them. The CDR3 is CASSRWEEVGEQYF. Written as DNA, the CDR3 is TGTGCCAGCAGTCGGTGGGAAGAGGTGGGCGAGCAGTACTTC.

This rearrangement joins TRBV10-3 to TRBJ2-3; the D gene is possibly TRBD1 (6 bases). Germline V gene data show CDR1 as ENHRY and CDR2 as SYGVKD. V was cut by 4 bases and J by 2 bases, with 13 bases left in between. The CDR3 totals 15 residues. The CDR3 bases are TGTGCCATCAGTGTGGGGGACACAGACACAGATACGCAGTATTTT. Translation: CAISVGDTDTDTQYF.

This chain connects TRBV7-9 to TRBJ2-7; 7 bases are a match to TRBD1. This CDR3 contains 16 residues. V trimming: 5 bases; J trimming: 5 bases; junction bases outside the gene matches: 15. Germline loops: CDR1 SEHNR, CDR2 FQNEAQ (reference sequence). The CDR3 here is CASSPNPDRTPHEQYF. CDR3 bases: TGTGCCAGCAGCCCCAATCCGGACAGGACCCCCCACGAGCAGTACTTC.